The 6 T cell receptor beta chains in this list originate from one sample, sequenced in a study of blood T cell repertoires in COVID-19. The repertoire was sequenced with immunoSEQ multiplex PCR; TCRdb's copy has only in-frame clones and lacks some. Of 80,000 to 95,000 clones in the sample, around 86% were seen once. Sequencing used peripheral blood. These TCRs come from a woman older than 75 with active or convalescent COVID-19.

The J gene is TRBJ2-3, the V gene TRBV10-3; 9 bases match TRBD1. CDR1 and CDR2 from the germline V gene are ENHRY and SYGVKD. This CDR3 spans 12 amino acids. V trimming: 6 bases; J trimming: 7 bases; junction bases outside the gene matches: 2. This CDR3 is CAIRDRGHTQYF. The CDR3 nucleotides read TGTGCCATCAGGGACAGGGGTCATACGCAGTATTTT.

The chain has TRBV6-4 and TRBJ2-2; 7 bases match TRBD2. This CDR3 has 15 amino acids. CDR1 and CDR2 from the germline V gene are MRHNA and SNTAGT. Trimming cost V 7 bases and J 4 bases; bases outside gene matches: 9. The CDR3, as DNA: TGTGCCAGCACCCCCCAGGGAGGGGTCACCGGGGAGCTGTTTTTT. Translation gives CASTPQGGVTGELFF.

This clone was counted between two and nine times. V usage is TRBV12-3 or TRBV12-4 and J usage is TRBJ1-1, with 7 bases identical to TRBD1. J lost 10 bases, V lost 6 bases, and 11 bases had no gene match. This CDR3 is 13 amino acids long. This chain's CDR3 is CASSSSGAGGAFF. The CDR3 coding sequence is TGTGCCAGCAGCTCCTCAGGTGCAGGGGGAGCTTTCTTT.

V usage is TRBV15 and J usage is TRBJ2-7, with D possibly matching TRBD2 (7 bases). The V and J ends lost 3 bases and 6 bases respectively, with 12 bases between them. The CDR3 spans 13 residues. Germline CDR1 LNHNV, CDR2 YYDKDF (reference sequence). The CDR3 region is CATSRVGGAEQYF. The DNA of the CDR3 is TGTGCCACCAGCAGGGTGGGGGGGGCCGAGCAGTACTTC.

This chain uses TRBV27 with TRBJ2-7; D might be TRBD2 (6 bases). Looked up from germline, CDR1 is MNHEY and CDR2 is SMNVEV (reference sequence). V lost 2 bases and J 3 bases, leaving 11 bases between the germline ends. CDR3 length: 14 residues. As DNA, the CDR3 is TGTGCCAGCAGTTTAGTTAGCGGAGGCTACGAGCAGTACTTC. Translated, it gives CASSLVSGGYEQYF.

The genes are TRBV7-2 and TRBJ1-1, with D uncertain. Germline CDR1 is SGHTA and CDR2 is FQGNSA. CDR3 size: 13 residues. Deletions cut 4 bases from V and 3 bases from J, with 9 bases between. CDR3 coding DNA: TGTGCCAGCAGCTCTCAGACTGACACTGAAGCTTTCTTT. Protein sequence: CASSSQTDTEAFF.